This T cell receptor (beta chain) was identified in a study of sequential checkpoint blockade in melanoma. Study details: TCRβ was sequenced from DNA of under 100 pretreatment tumors.

The junction had 6 bases not matched to a gene; V was cut back by 2 bases and J by 4 bases. CDR3 length: 17 amino acids. Germline V CDR1 and CDR2: SGHNT, YENEEA. The assay was immunoSEQ multiplex PCR, and TCRdb's table has in-frame clones only and misses some. This sample has about 970 clones, with approximately 21% found just once. Treatment reported: randomized to nivolumab then ipilimumab (arm A) or the reverse (arm B). The sequence derives from a human donor with melanoma. The rearrangement uses TRBV11-3 and TRBJ2-1; 12 nucleotides match TRBD2. Source: tumor tissue (inferred from file names), taken from a patient given nivolumab and ipilimumab in sequence. CDR3 in amino acids: CASSLTTTSGGYNEQFF. In DNA, the CDR3 is TGTGCCAGCAGCTTAACGACGACTAGCGGGGGATACAATGAGCAGTTCTTC.